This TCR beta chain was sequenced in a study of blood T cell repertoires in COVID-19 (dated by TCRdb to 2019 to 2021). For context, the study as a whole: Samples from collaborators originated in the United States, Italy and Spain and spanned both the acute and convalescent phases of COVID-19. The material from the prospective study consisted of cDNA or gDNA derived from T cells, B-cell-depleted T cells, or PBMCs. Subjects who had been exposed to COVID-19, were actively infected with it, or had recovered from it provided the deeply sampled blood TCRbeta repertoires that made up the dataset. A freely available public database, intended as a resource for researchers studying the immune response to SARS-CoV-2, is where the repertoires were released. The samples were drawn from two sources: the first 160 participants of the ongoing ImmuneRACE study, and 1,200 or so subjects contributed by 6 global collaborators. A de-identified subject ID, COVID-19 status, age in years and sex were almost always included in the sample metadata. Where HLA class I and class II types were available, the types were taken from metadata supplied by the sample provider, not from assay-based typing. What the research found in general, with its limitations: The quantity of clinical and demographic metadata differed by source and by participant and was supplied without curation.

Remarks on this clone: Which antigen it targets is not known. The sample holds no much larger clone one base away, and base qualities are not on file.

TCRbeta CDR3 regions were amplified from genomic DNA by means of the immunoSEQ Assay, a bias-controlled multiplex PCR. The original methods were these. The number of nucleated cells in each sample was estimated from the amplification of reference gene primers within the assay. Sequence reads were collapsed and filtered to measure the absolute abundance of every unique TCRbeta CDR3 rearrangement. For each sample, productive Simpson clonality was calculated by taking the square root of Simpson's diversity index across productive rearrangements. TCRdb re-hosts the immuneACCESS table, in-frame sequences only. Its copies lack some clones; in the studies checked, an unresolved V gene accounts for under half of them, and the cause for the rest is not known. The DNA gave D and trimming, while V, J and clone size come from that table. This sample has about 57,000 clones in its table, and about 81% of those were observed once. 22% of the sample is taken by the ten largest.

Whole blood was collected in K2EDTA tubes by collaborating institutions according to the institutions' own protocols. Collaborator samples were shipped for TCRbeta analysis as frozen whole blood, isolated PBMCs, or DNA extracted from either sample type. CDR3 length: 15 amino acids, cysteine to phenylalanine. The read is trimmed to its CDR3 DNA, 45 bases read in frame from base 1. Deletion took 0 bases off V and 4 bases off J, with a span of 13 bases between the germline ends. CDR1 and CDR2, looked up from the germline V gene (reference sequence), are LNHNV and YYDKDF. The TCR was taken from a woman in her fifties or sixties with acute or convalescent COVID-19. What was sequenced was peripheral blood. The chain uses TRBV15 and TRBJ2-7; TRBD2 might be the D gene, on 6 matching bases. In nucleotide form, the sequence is TGTGCCACCAGCAGAGAGAAAACGGGAGATTACGAGCAGTACTTC. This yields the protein CATSREKTGDYEQYF.